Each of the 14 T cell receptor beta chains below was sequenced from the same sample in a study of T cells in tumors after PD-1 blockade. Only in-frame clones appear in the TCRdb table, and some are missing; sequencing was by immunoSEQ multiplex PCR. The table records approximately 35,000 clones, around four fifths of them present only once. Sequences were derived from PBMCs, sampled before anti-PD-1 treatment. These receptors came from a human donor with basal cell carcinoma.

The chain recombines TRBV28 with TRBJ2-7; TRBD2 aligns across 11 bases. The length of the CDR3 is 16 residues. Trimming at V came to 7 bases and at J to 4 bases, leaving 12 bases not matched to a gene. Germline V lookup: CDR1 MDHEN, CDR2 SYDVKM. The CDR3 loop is CASITSGTSGWYEQYF. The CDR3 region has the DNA TGTGCCAGCATCACTTCCGGGACTAGCGGCTGGTACGAGCAGTACTTC. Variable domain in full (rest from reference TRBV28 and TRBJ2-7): DVKVTQSSRYLVKRTGEKVFLECVQDMDHENMFWYRQDPGLGLRLIYFSYDVKMKEKGDIPEGYSVSREKKERFSLILESASTNQTSMYLCASITSGTSGWYEQYFGPGTRLTVT.

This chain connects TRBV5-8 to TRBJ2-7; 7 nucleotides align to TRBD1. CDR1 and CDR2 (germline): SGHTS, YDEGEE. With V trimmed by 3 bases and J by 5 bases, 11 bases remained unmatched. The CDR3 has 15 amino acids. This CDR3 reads CASSYRGRAIDEQYF. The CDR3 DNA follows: TGTGCCAGCAGCTACAGGGGCAGGGCGATCGACGAGCAGTACTTC. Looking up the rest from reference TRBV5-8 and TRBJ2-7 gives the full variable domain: EAGVTQSPTHLIKTRGQQATLRCSPISGHTSVYWYQQALGLGLQFLLWYDEGEERNRGNFPPRFSGRQFPNYSSELNVNALELEDSALYLCASSYRGRAIDEQYFGPGTRLTVT.

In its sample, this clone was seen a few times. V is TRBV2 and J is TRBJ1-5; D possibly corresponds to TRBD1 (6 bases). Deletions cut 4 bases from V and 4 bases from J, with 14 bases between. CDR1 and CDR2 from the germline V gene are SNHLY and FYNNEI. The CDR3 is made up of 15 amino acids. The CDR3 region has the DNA TGTGCCAGCAGTGTCGACAGGTTCAGTAATCAGCCCCAGCATTTT. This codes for CASSVDRFSNQPQHF.

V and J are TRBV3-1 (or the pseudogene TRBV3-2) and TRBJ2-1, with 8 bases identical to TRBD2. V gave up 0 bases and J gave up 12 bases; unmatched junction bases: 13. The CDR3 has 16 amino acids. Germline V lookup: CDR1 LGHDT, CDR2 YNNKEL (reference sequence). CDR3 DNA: TGTGCCAGCAGCCAAGATGGGACTAGGGGGAGGGTTCGGCAGTTCTTC. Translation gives CASSQDGTRGRVRQFF.

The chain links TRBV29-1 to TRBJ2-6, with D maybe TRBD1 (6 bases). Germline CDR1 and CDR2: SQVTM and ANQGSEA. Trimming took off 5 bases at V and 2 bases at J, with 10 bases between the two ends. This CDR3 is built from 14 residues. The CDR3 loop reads CSVLQGTGANVLTF. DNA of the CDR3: TGCAGCGTTCTACAGGGAACTGGGGCCAACGTCCTGACTTTC.

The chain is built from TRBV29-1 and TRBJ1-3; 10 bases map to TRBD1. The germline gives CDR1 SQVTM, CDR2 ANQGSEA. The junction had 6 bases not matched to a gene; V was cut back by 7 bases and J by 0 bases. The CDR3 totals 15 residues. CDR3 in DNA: TGCAGCGCCCGGACAGGGGGGTCCTCTGGAAACACCATATATTTT. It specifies CSARTGGSSGNTIYF.

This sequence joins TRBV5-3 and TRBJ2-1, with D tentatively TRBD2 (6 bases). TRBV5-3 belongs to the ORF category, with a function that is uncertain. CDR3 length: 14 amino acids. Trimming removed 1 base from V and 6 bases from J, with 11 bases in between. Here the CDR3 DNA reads TGTGCCAGAAGCTTGAGGGACTCCCTCAATGAGCAGTTCTTC. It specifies CARSLRDSLNEQFF.

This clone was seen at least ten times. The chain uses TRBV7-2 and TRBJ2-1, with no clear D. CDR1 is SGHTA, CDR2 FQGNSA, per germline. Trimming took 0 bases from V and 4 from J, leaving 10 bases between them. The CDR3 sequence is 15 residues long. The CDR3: CASSLARSTYNEQFF. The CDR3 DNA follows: TGTGCCAGCAGCTTAGCTAGGTCTACTTACAATGAGCAGTTCTTC.

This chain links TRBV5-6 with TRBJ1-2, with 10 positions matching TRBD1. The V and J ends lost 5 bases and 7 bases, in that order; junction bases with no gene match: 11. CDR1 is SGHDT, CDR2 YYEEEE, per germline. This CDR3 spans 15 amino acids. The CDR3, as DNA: TGTGCCAGCAGGTCTCCGGGACAGGGGTCGGGTGGCTACACCTTC. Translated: CASRSPGQGSGGYTF.

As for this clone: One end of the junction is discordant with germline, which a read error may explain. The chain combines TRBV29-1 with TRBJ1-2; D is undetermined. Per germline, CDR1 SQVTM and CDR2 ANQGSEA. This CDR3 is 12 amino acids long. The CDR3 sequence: CSFEANLSGYTF. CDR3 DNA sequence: TGCAGCTTTGAGGCCAATCTAAGTGGCTACACCTTC.

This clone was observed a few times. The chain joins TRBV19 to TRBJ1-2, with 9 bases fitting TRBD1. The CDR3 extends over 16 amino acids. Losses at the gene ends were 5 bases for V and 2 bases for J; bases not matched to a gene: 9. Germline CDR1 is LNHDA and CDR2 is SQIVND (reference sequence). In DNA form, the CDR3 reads TGTGCCAGTAGTTTGACAGGGGACAGGGAGAACTATGGCTACACCTTC. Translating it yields CASSLTGDRENYGYTF.

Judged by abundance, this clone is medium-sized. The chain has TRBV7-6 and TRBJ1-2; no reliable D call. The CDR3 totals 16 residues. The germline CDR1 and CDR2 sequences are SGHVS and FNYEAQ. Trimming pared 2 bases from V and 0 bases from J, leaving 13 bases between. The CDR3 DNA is TGTGCCAGCAGCTTAAAGGCAGGTCATACTAACTATGGCTACACCTTC. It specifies CASSLKAGHTNYGYTF.

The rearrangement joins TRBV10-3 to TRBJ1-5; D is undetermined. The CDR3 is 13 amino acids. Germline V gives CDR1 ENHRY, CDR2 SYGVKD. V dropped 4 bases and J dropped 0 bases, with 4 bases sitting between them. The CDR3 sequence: CAISGNSNQPQHF. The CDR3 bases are TGTGCCATCAGTGGGAATAGCAATCAGCCCCAGCATTTT.

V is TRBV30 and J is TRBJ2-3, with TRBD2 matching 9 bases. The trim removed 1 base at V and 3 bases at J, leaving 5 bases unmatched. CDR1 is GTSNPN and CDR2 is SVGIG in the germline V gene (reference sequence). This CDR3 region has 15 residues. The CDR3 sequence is CAWSGMAGGTDTQYF. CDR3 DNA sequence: TGTGCCTGGAGTGGGATGGCGGGAGGGACAGATACGCAGTATTTT.